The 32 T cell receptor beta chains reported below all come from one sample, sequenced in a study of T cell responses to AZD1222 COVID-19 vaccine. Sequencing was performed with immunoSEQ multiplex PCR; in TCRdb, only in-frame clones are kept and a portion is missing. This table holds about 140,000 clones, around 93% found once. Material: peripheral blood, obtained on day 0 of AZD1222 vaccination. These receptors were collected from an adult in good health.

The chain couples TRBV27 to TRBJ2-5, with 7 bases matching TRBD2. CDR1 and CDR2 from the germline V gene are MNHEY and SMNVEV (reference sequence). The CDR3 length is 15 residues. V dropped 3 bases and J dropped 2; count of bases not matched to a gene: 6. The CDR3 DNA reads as TGTGCCAGCAGTTTCGCTAGCGGACCACAAGAGACCCAGTACTTC. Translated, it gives CASSFASGPQETQYF.

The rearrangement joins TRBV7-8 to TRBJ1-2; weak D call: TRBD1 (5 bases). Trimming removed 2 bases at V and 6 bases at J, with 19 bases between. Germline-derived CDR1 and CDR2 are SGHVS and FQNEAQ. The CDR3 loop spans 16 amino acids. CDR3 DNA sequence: TGTGCCAGCAGCTTAAACACCAGGGTGGGGGTAGATGGCTACACCTTC. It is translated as CASSLNTRVGVDGYTF.

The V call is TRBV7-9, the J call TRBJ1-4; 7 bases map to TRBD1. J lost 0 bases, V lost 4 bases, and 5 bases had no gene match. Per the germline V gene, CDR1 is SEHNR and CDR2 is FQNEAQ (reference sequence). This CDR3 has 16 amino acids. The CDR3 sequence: CASSSGDRSTNEKLFF. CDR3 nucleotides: TGTGCCAGCAGCTCCGGGGACAGATCAACTAATGAAAAACTGTTTTTT.

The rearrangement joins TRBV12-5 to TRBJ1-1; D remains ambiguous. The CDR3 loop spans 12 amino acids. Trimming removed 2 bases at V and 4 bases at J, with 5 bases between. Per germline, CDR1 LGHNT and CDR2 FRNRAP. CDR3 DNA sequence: TGTGCTAGTGGTTTGAGGATCACTGAAGCTTTCTTT. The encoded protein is CASGLRITEAFF.

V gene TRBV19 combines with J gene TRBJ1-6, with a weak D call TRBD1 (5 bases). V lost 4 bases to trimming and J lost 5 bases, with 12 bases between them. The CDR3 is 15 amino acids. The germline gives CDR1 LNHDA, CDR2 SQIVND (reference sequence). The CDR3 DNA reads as TGTGCCAGTAGTACCGGGACGGGCCATAATTCACCCCTCCACTTT. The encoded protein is CASSTGTGHNSPLHF.

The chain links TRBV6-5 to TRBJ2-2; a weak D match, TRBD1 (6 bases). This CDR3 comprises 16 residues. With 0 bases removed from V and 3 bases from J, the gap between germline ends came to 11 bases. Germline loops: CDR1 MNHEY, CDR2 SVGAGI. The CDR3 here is CASSYSTGSHTGELFF. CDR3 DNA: TGTGCCAGCAGTTACTCGACAGGATCACACACCGGGGAGCTGTTTTTT.

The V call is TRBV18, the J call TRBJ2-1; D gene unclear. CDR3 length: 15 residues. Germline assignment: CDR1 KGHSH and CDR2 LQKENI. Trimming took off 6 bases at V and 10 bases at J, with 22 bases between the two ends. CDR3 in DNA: TGTGCCAGCTCCCCTGGGATACTGGGTTTAAACGAGCAGTTCTTC. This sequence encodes CASSPGILGLNEQFF.

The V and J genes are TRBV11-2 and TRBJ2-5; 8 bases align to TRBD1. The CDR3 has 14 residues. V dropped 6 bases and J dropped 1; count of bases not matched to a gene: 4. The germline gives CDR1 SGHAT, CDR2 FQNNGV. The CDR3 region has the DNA TGTGCCAGCAGAATGACAGGGGTCCAAGAGACCCAGTACTTC. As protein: CASRMTGVQETQYF.

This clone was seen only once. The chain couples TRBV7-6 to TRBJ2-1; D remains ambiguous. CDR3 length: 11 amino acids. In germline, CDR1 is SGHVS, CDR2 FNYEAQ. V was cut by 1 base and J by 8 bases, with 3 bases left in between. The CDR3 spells CASSLVDEQFF. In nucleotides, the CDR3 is TGTGCCAGCAGCTTAGTGGATGAGCAGTTCTTC.

The CDR3 DNA sequence: TGTGCCAGCAGTGGGGGACAGGGGGCATTGGAGACCCAGTACTTC. Residues: CASSGGQGALETQYF. The rearrangement uses TRBV2 and TRBJ2-5, with 12 bases fitting TRBD1. Trimming cost V 4 bases and J 5 bases; bases outside gene matches: 5. The CDR3 length is 15 residues. Germline CDR1 SNHLY, CDR2 FYNNEI.

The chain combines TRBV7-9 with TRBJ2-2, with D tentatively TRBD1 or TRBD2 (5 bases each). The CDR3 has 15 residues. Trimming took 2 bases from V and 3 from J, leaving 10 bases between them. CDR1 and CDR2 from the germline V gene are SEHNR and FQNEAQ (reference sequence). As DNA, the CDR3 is TGTGCCAGCAGCTTATACATGGGGGACACCGGGGAGCTGTTTTTT. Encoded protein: CASSLYMGDTGELFF.

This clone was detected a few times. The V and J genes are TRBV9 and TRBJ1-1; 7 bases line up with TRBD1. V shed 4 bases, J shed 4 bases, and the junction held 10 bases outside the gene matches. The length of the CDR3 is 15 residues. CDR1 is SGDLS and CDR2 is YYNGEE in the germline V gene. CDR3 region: CASSPDRAGSTEAFF. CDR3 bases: TGTGCCAGCAGCCCAGACAGGGCTGGTAGCACTGAAGCTTTCTTT.

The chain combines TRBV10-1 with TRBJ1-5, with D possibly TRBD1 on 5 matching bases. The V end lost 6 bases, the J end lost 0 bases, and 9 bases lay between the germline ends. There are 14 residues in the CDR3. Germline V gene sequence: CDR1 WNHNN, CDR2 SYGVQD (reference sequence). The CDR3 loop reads CASRTAHSNQPQHF. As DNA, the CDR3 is TGCGCCAGCAGGACAGCTCATAGCAATCAGCCCCAGCATTTT.

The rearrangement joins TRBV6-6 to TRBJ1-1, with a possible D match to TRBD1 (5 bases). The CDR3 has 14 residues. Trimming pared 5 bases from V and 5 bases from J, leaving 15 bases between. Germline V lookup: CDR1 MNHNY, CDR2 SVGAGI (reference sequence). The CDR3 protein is CASSPRVTTTEAFF. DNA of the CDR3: TGTGCCAGCAGTCCCAGGGTTACAACAACTGAAGCTTTCTTT.

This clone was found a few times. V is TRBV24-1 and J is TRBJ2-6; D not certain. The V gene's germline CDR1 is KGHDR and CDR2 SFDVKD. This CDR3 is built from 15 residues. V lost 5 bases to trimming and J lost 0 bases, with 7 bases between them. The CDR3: CATSGAHSGANVLTF. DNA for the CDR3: TGTGCCACCAGTGGGGCGCACTCTGGGGCCAACGTCCTGACTTTC.

DNA for the CDR3: TGTGCCAGCAGTCCCCGGGACAGACTTTGGTATGGCTACACCTTC. Residues: CASSPRDRLWYGYTF. This chain links TRBV28 with TRBJ1-2; 7 bases match TRBD1. The length of the CDR3 is 15 residues. Germline loops: CDR1 MDHEN, CDR2 SYDVKM. V gave up 5 bases and J gave up 5 bases; unmatched junction bases: 11.

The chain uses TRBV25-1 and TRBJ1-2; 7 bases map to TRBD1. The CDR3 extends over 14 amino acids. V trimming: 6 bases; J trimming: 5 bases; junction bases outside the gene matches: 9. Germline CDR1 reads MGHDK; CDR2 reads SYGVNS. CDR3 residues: CASSRDSLLYGYTF. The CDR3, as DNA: TGTGCCAGCAGCCGGGACAGCCTCCTTTATGGCTACACCTTC.

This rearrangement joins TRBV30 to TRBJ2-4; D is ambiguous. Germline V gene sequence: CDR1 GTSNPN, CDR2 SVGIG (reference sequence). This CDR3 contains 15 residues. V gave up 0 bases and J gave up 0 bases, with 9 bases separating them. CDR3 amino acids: CAWSVLNLAKNIQYF. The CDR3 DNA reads TGTGCCTGGAGTGTCCTGAACCTAGCCAAAAACATTCAGTACTTC. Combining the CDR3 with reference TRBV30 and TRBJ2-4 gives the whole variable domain SQTIHQWPATLVQPVGSPLSLECTVEGTSNPNLYWYRQAAGRGLQLLFYSVGIGQISSEVPQNLSASRPQDRQFILSSKKLLLSDSGFYLCAWSVLNLAKNIQYFGAGTRLSVL.

The CDR3 bases are TGCGCCAGCAGCCCGGGGGGCGGGAATGAAAAACTGTTTTTT. Translating gives CASSPGGGNEKLFF. This sequence joins TRBV5-1 and TRBJ1-4; the D gene is possibly TRBD1 (6 bases). The CDR3 is 14 amino acids. Germline assignment: CDR1 SGHRS and CDR2 YFSETQ. Deletions cut 4 bases from V and 5 bases from J, with 12 bases between.

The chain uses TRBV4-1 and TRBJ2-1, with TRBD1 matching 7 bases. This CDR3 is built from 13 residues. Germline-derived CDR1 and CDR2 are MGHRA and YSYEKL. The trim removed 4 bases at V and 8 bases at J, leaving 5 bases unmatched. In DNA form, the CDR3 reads TGCGCCAGCAGCCGCAGGGGGTTCGATGAGCAGTTCTTC. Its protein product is CASSRRGFDEQFF.

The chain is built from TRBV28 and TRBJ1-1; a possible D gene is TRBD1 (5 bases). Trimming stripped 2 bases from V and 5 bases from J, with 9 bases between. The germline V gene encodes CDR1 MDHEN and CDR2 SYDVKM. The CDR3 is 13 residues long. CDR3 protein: CASSLPGGTEAFF. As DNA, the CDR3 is TGTGCCAGCAGTTTACCCGGGGGGACTGAAGCTTTCTTT.

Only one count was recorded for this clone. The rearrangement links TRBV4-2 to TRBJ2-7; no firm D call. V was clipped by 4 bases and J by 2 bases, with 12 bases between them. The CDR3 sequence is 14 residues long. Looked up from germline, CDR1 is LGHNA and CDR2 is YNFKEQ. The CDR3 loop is CASSPDSWTYEQYF. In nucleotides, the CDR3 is TGTGCCAGCAGCCCTGATTCCTGGACCTACGAGCAGTACTTC.

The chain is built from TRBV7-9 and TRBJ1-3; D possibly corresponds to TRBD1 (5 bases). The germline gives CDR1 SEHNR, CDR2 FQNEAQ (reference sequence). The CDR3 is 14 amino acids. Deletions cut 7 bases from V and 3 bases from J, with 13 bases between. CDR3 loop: CASIGGKGGNTIYF. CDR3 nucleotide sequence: TGTGCCAGCATCGGGGGAAAGGGTGGAAACACCATATATTTT.

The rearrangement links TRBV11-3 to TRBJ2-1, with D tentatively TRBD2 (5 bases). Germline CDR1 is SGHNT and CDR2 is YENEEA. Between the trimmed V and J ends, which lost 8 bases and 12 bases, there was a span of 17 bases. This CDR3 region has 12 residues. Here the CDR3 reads CASGGGPWVQFF. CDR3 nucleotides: TGTGCCAGCGGTGGCGGGCCTTGGGTGCAGTTCTTC.

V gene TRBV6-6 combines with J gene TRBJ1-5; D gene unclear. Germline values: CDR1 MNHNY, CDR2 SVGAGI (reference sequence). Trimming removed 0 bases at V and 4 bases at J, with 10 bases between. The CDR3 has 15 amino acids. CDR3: CASSYSGGRNQPQHF. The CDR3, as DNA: TGTGCCAGCAGTTACTCTGGAGGGAGAAATCAGCCCCAGCATTTT.

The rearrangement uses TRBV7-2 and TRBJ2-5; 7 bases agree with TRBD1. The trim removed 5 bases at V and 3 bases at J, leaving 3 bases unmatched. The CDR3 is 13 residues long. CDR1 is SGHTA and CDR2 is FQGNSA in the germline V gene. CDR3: CASSPGTEETQYF. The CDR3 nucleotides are TGTGCCAGCAGCCCGGGGACAGAAGAGACCCAGTACTTC.

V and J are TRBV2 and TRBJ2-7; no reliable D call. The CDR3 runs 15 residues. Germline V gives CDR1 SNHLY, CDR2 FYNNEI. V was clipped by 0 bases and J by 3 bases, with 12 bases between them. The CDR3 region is CASSEARLQYYEQYF. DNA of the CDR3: TGTGCCAGCAGTGAAGCGAGGTTGCAGTACTACGAGCAGTACTTC.

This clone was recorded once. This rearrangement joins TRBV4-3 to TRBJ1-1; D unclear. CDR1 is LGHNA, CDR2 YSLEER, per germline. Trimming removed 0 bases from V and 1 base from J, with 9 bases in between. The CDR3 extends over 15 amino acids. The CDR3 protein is CASSQDRWENTEAFF. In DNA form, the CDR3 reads TGCGCCAGCAGCCAAGATAGGTGGGAGAACACTGAAGCTTTCTTT.

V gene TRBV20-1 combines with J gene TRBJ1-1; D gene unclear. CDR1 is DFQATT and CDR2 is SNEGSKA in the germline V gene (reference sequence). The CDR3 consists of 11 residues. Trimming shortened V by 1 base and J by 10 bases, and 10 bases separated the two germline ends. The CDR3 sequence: CSARVRNGAFF. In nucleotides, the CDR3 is TGCAGTGCTAGAGTAAGGAATGGAGCTTTCTTT.

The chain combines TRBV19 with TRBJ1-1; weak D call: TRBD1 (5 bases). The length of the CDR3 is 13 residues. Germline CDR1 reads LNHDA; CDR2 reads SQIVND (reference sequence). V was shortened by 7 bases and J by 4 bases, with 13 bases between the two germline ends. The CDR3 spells CASIKPGPTEAFF. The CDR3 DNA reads TGTGCCAGTATCAAACCAGGGCCCACTGAAGCTTTCTTT.

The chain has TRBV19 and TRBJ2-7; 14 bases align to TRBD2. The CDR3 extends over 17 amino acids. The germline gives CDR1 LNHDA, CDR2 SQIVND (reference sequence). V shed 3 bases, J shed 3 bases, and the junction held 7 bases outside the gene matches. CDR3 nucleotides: TGTGCCAGTAGTATGGGACTAGCGGGAGACCCTGGCTACGAGCAGTACTTC. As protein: CASSMGLAGDPGYEQYF.

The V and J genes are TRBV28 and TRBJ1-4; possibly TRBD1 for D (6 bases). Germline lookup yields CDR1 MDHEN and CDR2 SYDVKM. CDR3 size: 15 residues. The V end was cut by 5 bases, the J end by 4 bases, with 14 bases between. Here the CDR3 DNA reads TGTGCCAGCAGTCTCGGGGGCCTTTATAATGAAAAACTGTTTTTT. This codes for CASSLGGLYNEKLFF.